These T cell receptor beta chains were read from a single sample in a study of OX40 agonist ivuxolimab in advanced cancers. Here immunoSEQ multiplex PCR was the method, and the copy in TCRdb shows in-frame clones only, minus some. This table has about 150,000 clones, 90% to 95% appearing once. Specimen: CD4+ or CD8+ T cells sorted from blood, collected in a trial of the OX40 agonist ivuxolimab. These receptors were collected from an adult with an advanced solid tumor such as melanoma, head and neck, liver or kidney cancer. Each CDR3 is given with its conserved first and last residue. D genes are given only for firm matches. A row's size may be missing; if present it is once, few, many or a size class.

D gene: .
clone size: .
J gene: TRBJ2-2
V gene: TRBV18
CDR3 DNA: TGTGCCAGCTCTAGCGTCACGAACACCGGGGAGCTGTTTTTT
CDR3 protein: CASSSVTNTGELFF

D gene: .
clone size: .
J gene: TRBJ1-5
V gene: TRBV4-2
CDR3 DNA: TGTGCCAGTAGCCAAGATCGTGCAGAGTACAATCAGCCCCAGCATTTT
CDR3 protein: CASSQDRAEYNQPQHF

D gene: .
clone size: .
J gene: TRBJ2-1
V gene: TRBV7-2
CDR3 DNA: TGTGCCAGCAGCTTAGTGCCGGGGATGAATGAGCAGTTCTTC
CDR3 protein: CASSLVPGMNEQFF

D gene: .
clone size: .
J gene: TRBJ2-5
V gene: TRBV5-1
CDR3 DNA: TGCGCCAGCAGCCAGGGTGGCGCCCACGAATTCACCCAGTACTTC
CDR3 protein: CASSQGGAHEFTQYF

D gene: .
clone size: .
J gene: TRBJ2-7
V gene: TRBV4-1
CDR3 DNA: TGCGCCAGCAGCCCAGGACCAGACTACGAGCAGTACTTC
CDR3 protein: CASSPGPDYEQYF

D gene: .
clone size: .
J gene: TRBJ1-4
V gene: TRBV6-5
CDR3 DNA: TGTGCCAGCAGTTACTCGAGCCCAGGGCGTAATGAAAAACTGTTTTTT
CDR3 protein: CASSYSSPGRNEKLFF

D gene: .
clone size: .
J gene: TRBJ2-5
V gene: TRBV7-3
CDR3 DNA: TGTGCCAGCAGCTTTTCGACAAGAGCGACCCAGTACTTC
CDR3 protein: CASSFSTRATQYF

D gene: .
clone size: few
J gene: TRBJ1-6
V gene: TRBV4-3
CDR3 DNA: TGCGCCAGCAGCCAATTAACAGGGTTTAACTCACCCCTCCACTTT
CDR3 protein: CASSQLTGFNSPLHF

D gene: TRBD1
clone size: .
J gene: TRBJ1-5
V gene: TRBV18
CDR3 DNA: TGTGCCAGCTCAACGACAGGGGACGGCAATCAGCCCCAGCATTTT
CDR3 protein: CASSTTGDGNQPQHF

D gene: .
clone size: .
J gene: TRBJ1-3
V gene: TRBV27
CDR3 DNA: TGTGCCAGCAGTTCCCGATTCGACAGGTTCGTGACTGGAAACACCATATATTTT
CDR3 protein: CASSSRFDRFVTGNTIYF

D gene: .
clone size: .
J gene: TRBJ1-1
V gene: TRBV10-3
CDR3 DNA: TGTGCCATACTACAGGGTTTAGGGGCTGAAGCTTTCTTT
CDR3 protein: CAILQGLGAEAFF

D gene: .
clone size: .
J gene: TRBJ2-7
V gene: TRBV6-1
CDR3 DNA: TGTGCCAGCAGTCCGGACGGAATCCCATACTACGAGCAGTACTTC
CDR3 protein: CASSPDGIPYYEQYF

D gene: .
clone size: .
J gene: TRBJ2-3
V gene: TRBV7-3
CDR3 DNA: TGTGCCAGCAGCTTGTCTCCAACTAGCACAGATACGCAGTATTTT
CDR3 protein: CASSLSPTSTDTQYF

D gene: TRBD1
clone size: once
J gene: TRBJ2-4
V gene: TRBV4-2
CDR3 DNA: TGTGCCAGCAGCCAGGTGACAGGGTTCGCCAAAAACATTCAGTACTTC
CDR3 protein: CASSQVTGFAKNIQYF

D gene: .
clone size: .
J gene: TRBJ1-2
V gene: TRBV4-1
CDR3 DNA: TGCGCCAGCAGCCCCACCGCGGGACCCCACTATGGCTACACCTTC
CDR3 protein: CASSPTAGPHYGYTF

D gene: .
clone size: once
J gene: TRBJ2-5
V gene: TRBV6-5
CDR3 DNA: TGTGCCAGCAAGAACCAAGAGACCCAGTACTTC
CDR3 protein: CASKNQETQYF

D gene: .
clone size: .
J gene: TRBJ1-2
V gene: TRBV2
CDR3 DNA: TGTGCCAGCAGGGGGGAGGAGGGTGGCTACACCTTC
CDR3 protein: CASRGEEGGYTF

D gene: .
clone size: .
J gene: TRBJ1-2
V gene: TRBV19
CDR3 DNA: TGTGCCAGTAGGATGGATCCCTTCTATGGCTACACCTTC
CDR3 protein: CASRMDPFYGYTF